This section outlines one TCR beta chain sequence together with its context. The data were obtained in a study of blood T cell repertoires in COVID-19. Sequenced by immunoSEQ multiplex PCR; TCRdb stores in-frame clones only, minus some. Of about 260,000 clones listed, roughly 84% are singletons. Germline V CDR1 and CDR2: SEHNR, FQNEAQ (reference sequence). Trimming shortened V by 5 bases and J by 2 bases, and 16 bases separated the two germline ends. This CDR3 has 16 amino acids. The rearrangement uses TRBV7-9 and TRBJ1-3; no clear D. Sequencing was done on a sample of peripheral blood. The TCR originated in a middle-aged woman who had recovered from COVID-19. The CDR3 coding sequence is TGTGCCAGCAGCCCGGCCGGGGTGTACGCTGGAAACACCATATATTTT. Its translation: CASSPAGVYAGNTIYF.